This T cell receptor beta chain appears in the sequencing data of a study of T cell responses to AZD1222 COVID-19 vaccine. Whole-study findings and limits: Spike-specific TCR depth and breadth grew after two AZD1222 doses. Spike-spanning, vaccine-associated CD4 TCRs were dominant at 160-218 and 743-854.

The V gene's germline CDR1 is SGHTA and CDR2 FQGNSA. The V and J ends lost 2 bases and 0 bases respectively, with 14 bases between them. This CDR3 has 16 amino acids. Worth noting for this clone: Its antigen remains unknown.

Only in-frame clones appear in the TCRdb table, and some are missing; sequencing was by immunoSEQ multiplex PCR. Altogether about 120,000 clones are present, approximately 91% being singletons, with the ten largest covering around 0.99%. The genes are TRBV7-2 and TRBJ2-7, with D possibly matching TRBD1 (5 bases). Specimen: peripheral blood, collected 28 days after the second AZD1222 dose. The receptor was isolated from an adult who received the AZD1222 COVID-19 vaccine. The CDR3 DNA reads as TGTGCCAGCAGCTTATCTGGGGCCTTCACCTCCTACGAGCAGTACTTC. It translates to CASSLSGAFTSYEQYF. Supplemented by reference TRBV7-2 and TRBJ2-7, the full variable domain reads GAGVSQSPSNKVTEKGKDVELRCDPISGHTALYWYRQSLGQGLEFLIYFQGNSAPDKSGLPSDRFSAERTGGSVSTLTIQRTQQEDSAVYLCASSLSGAFTSYEQYFGPGTRLTVT.